What follows are 9 T cell receptor beta chains derived from one specimen sequenced in a study of blood T cell repertoires in COVID-19. Sequencing was performed with immunoSEQ multiplex PCR; in TCRdb, only in-frame clones are kept and a portion is missing. The table has around 140,000 clones, around nine tenths seen once. The sequencing sample was made of peripheral blood. The receptors shown here come from a woman aged 70-85 years with COVID-19, enrolled during active disease.

The J gene is TRBJ2-7, the V gene TRBV27; D uncertain. This CDR3 has 16 residues. Germline V lookup: CDR1 MNHEY, CDR2 SMNVEV (reference sequence). V lost 0 bases and J 3 bases, leaving 15 bases between the germline ends. The CDR3 here is CASSLSRATLDYEQYF. CDR3 in DNA: TGTGCCAGCAGTTTATCTCGAGCTACCCTAGACTACGAGCAGTACTTC.

The J gene is TRBJ2-7, the V gene TRBV3-1 (or the pseudogene TRBV3-2), with D perhaps TRBD2 (6 bases). The V gene's germline CDR1 is LGHDT and CDR2 YNNKEL (reference sequence). V lost 5 bases and J lost 4, with 24 bases in between. The CDR3 runs to 17 residues. The CDR3 DNA reads as TGTGCCAGCAGCAAAAGTGCCGGGGACTTAGGATATTACGAGCAGTACTTC. It translates to CASSKSAGDLGYYEQYF.

The V call is TRBV2, the J call TRBJ1-1; 10 bases align to TRBD1. This CDR3 region has 14 residues. The germline gives CDR1 SNHLY, CDR2 FYNNEI. V was clipped by 6 bases and J by 4 bases; unmatched bases: 5. CDR3 protein: CASSTGTGATEAFF. CDR3 nucleotides: TGTGCCAGCAGCACCGGGACAGGGGCCACTGAAGCTTTCTTT.

The chain uses TRBV19 and TRBJ1-1; D possibly corresponds to TRBD1 (6 bases). V was cut by 3 bases and J by 0 bases, with 11 bases left in between. Germline CDR1 is LNHDA and CDR2 is SQIVND (reference sequence). This CDR3 comprises 15 residues. The CDR3 region is CASSILTGVNTEAFF. CDR3 sequence (DNA): TGTGCCAGTAGTATCCTGACAGGTGTGAACACTGAAGCTTTCTTT.

This clone was counted once. For the CDR3, the DNA is TGTGCCTGGGAGGGCGGTCGGCTAGCGGGGGGAGGAACGCAGTATTTT. Protein: CAWEGGRLAGGGTQYF. This chain links TRBV30 with TRBJ2-3, with 11 bases matching TRBD2. After removal of 5 bases from V and 9 bases from J, the junction contained 16 bases not matched to a gene. The CDR3 is made up of 16 amino acids. Germline V gene lookup returns CDR1 GTSNPN and CDR2 SVGIG (reference sequence).

V usage is TRBV19 and J usage is TRBJ2-1, with 11 bases lining up with TRBD2. The CDR3 runs 14 residues. The germline V gene has CDR1 LNHDA and CDR2 SQIVND (reference sequence). J lost 3 bases, V lost 8 bases, and 3 bases had no gene match. CDR3 protein: CASGTSGGYNEQFF. The CDR3, as DNA: TGTGCCAGTGGAACTAGCGGGGGCTACAATGAGCAGTTCTTC.

This clone was observed a single time. This chain connects TRBV9 to TRBJ2-3; 11 bases agree with TRBD1. Germline CDR1 reads SGDLS; CDR2 reads YYNGEE. This CDR3 contains 16 residues. Germline trimming cut 0 bases from V and 6 bases from J; bases unmatched to any gene: 6. The DNA of the CDR3 is TGTGCCAGCAGCGTAGCGGGGGGACAGGGGGTCGATACGCAGTATTTT. This sequence encodes CASSVAGGQGVDTQYF. The full variable domain, its missing parts supplied by reference TRBV9 and TRBJ2-3, is DSGVTQTPKHLITATGQRVTLRCSPRSGDLSVYWYQQSLDQGLQFLIQYYNGEERAKGNILERFSAQQFPDLHSELNLSSLELGDSALYFCASSVAGGQGVDTQYFGPGTRLTVL.

The CDR3 is CASSQGESSGNTIYF. DNA of the CDR3: TGTGCCAGCAGCCAAGGGGAGAGCTCTGGAAACACCATATATTTT. The chain recombines TRBV3-1 (or the pseudogene TRBV3-2) with TRBJ1-3, with D uncertain. The CDR3 is 15 amino acids. V was clipped by 1 base and J by 0 bases, with 7 bases between them. Germline V CDR1 and CDR2: LGHDT, YNNKEL (reference sequence).

This sequence joins TRBV28 and TRBJ1-1; D is unclear. CDR3 size: 14 residues. Looked up from germline, CDR1 is MDHEN and CDR2 is SYDVKM. The V end was cut by 3 bases, the J end by 2 bases, with 10 bases between. Written as DNA, the CDR3 is TGTGCCAGCAGTTTGCAGGTCGTTAACACTGAAGCTTTCTTT. Protein product: CASSLQVVNTEAFF.